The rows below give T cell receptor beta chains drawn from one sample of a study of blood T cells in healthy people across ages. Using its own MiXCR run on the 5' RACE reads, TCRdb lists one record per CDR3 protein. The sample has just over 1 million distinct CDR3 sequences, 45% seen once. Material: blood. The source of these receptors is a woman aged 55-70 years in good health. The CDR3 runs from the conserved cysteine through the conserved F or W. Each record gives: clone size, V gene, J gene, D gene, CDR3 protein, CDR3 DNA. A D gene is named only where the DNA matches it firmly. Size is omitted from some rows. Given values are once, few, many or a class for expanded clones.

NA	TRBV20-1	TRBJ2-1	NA	CSARPNREPSDNEQFF	TGCAGTGCTAGACCTAATAGGGAGCCTTCCGACAATGAGCAGTTCTTC
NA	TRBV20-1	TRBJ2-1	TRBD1	CSAEGQGTYNEQFF	TGCAGTGCAGAAGGACAGGGTACCTACAATGAGCAGTTCTTC
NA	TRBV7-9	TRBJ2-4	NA	CASSSATGSETKNIQYF	TGTGCCAGCAGCTCCGCGACGGGCTCTGAAACCAAAAACATTCAGTACTTC
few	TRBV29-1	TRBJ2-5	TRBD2	CSVEDPLAGWKYF	TGCAGCGTTGAAGATCCCCTAGCGGGTTGGAAGTACTTC
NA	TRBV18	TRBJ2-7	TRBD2	CASSQGLGLYEQYF	TGTGCCAGCTCACAGGGACTAGGGCTCTACGAGCAGTACTTC
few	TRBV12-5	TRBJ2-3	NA	CASGLTGTDTQYF	TGTGCTAGTGGTTTGACAGGCACAGATACGCAGTATTTT
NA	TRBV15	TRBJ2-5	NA	CATSRDRGSGGGTQYF	TGTGCCACCAGCAGAGATCGAGGTTCCGGGGGCGGGACCCAGTACTTC
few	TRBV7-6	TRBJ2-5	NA	CASSPREGPWETQYF	TGTGCCAGCAGCCCTCGCGAGGGCCCCTGGGAGACCCAGTACTTC
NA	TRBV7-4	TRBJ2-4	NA	CASSLRATKILAKNIQYF	TGTGCCAGCAGCTTAAGGGCAACAAAGATCCTAGCCAAAAACATTCAGTACTTC
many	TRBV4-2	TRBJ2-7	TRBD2	CASSQTGLAGYEQYF	TGTGCCAGCAGCCAAACGGGACTAGCAGGCTACGAGCAGTACTTC
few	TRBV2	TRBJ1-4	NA	CASSELEGRGANEKLFF	TGTGCCAGCAGTGAACTGGAGGGAAGAGGGGCTAATGAAAAACTGTTTTTT
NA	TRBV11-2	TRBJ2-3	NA	CASSLSTPRDTQYF	TGTGCTAGCAGCTTATCGACTCCCCGGGATACGCAGTATTTT
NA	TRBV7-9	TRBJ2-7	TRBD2	CASSPGLARTYERYF	TGTGCCAGCAGCCCGGGACTAGCGAGAACCTACGAGCGGTACTTC
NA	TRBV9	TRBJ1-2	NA	CASSLRGGHYGYTF	TGTGCCAGCAGCCTCCGAGGGGGACATTATGGCTACACCTTC
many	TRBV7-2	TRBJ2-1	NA	CASSLSEHEQFF	TGTGCCAGCAGCTTATCGGAGCATGAGCAGTTCTTC
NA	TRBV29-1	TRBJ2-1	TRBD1	CSVEDPTGGQFF	TGCAGCGTTGAAGACCCTACAGGGGGGCAGTTCTTC
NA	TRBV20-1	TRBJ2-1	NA	CSAREGPTASYNEQFF	TGCAGTGCTAGGGAGGGCCCTACGGCGTCCTACAATGAGCAGTTCTTC
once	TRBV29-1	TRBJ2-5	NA	CSVEDRGIVANEQYF	TGCAGCGTTGAAGATCGGGGAATAGTAGCGAATGAGCAGTACTTC
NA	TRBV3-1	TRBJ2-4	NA	CASSQTYKGIQYF	TGTGCCAGCAGCCAGACTTATAAAGGCATTCAGTACTTC
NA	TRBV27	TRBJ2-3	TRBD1	CASSLGQNTQYF	TGTGCCAGCAGTTTGGGACAGAATACGCAGTATTTT
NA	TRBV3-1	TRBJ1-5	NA	CASSQDHGANQPQHF	TGTGCCAGCAGCCAAGACCACGGGGCCAATCAGCCCCAGCATTTT
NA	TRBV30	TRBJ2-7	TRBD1	CAWSVRVGIFGTDYEQYF	TGTGCCTGGAGTGTACGTGTAGGCATTTTCGGGACAGACTACGAGCAGTACTTC
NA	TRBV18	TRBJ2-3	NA	CASSPGGTADTQYF	TGTGCCAGCTCACCCGGCGGGACGGCAGATACGCAGTATTTT